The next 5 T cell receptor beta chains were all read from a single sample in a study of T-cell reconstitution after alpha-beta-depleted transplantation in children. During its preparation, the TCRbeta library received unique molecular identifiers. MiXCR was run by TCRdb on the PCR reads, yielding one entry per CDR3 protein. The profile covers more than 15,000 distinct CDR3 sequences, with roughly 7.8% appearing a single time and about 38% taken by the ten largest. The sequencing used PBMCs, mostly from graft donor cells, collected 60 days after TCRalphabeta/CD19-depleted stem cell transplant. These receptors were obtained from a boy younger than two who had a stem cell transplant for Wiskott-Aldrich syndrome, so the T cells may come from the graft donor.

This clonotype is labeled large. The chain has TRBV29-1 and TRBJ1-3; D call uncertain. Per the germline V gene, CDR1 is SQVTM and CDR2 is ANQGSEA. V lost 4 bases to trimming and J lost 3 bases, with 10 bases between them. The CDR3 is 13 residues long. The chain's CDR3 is CSVGPGNGNTIYF. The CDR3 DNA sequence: TGCAGCGTTGGCCCTGGGAATGGAAACACCATATATTTT.

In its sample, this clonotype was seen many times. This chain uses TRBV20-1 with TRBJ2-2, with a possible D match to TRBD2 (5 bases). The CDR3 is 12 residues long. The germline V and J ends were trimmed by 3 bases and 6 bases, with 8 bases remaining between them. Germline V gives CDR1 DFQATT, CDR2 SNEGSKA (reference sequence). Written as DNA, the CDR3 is TGCAGTGCTAGCAGGACTCCCGGGGAGCTGTTTTTT. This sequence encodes CSASRTPGELFF.

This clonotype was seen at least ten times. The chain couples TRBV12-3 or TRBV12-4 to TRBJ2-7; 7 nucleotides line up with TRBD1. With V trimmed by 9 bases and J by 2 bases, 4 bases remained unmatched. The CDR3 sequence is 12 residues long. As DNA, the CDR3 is TGTGCCAGGTGGGACAGCCCCTACGAGCAGTACTTC. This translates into CARWDSPYEQYF.

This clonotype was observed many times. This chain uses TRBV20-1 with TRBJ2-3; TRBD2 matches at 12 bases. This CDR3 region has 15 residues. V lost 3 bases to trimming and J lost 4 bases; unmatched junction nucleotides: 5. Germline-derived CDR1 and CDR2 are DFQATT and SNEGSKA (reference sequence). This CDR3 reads CSASLTSGSSDTQYF. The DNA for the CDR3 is TGCAGTGCTAGTTTGACTAGCGGGAGTTCAGATACGCAGTATTTT.

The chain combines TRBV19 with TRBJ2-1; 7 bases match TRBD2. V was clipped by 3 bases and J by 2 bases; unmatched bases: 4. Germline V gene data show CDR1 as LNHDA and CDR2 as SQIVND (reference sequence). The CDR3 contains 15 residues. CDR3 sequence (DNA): TGTGCCAGTAGTATCGGGAGCGGGACCTACAATGAGCAGTTCTTC. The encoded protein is CASSIGSGTYNEQFF.